Each of the 18 T cell receptor beta chains below was sequenced from the same sample in a study of control samples from healthy donors and cancer patients (dated by TCRdb to about 2020). Libraries were made using the immunoSEQ multiplex PCR assay. TCRdb mirrors the immuneACCESS table, restricted to in-frame sequences. Some clones are absent from its copies; in checked studies, under half trace to an unresolved V gene, and the reason for the others is unknown. The sample yields more than 95,000 clones; 93% were counted once. Around 8.2% of the sample goes to the ten largest clones. The sequencing input was blood. The receptors come from a man younger than 35 in good health.

CDR3 in DNA: TGTGCCAGCAGACCGGGACGGAGGAACACTGAAGCTTTCTTT. Translation: CASRPGRRNTEAFF. The chain combines TRBV6-5 with TRBJ1-1; TRBD1 is a possible D gene (5 bases). The CDR3 has 14 amino acids. Germline CDR1 is MNHEY and CDR2 is SVGAGI. Trimming cost V 6 bases and J 1 base, with 12 bases left between them.

The chain carries TRBV7-8 and TRBJ1-1; 12 nucleotides agree with TRBD1. The V gene's germline CDR1 is SGHVS and CDR2 FQNEAQ. This CDR3 is 17 amino acids long. Losses at the gene ends were 2 bases for V and 3 bases for J; bases not matched to a gene: 7. CDR3: CASSLMGQGALYTEAFF. The CDR3, as DNA: TGTGCCAGCAGCTTAATGGGACAGGGGGCATTATACACTGAAGCTTTCTTT.

The V and J genes are TRBV2 and TRBJ1-1; D uncertain. The CDR3 consists of 11 residues. The germline V gene has CDR1 SNHLY and CDR2 FYNNEI. Trimming took 2 bases from V and 6 from J, leaving 4 bases between them. CDR3 amino acids: CASSERAEAFF. The CDR3 bases are TGTGCCAGCAGTGAACGGGCTGAAGCTTTCTTT.

The gene calls are TRBV15 and TRBJ2-7; TRBD2 matches at 7 bases. This CDR3 contains 16 residues. Germline CDR1 LNHNV, CDR2 YYDKDF (reference sequence). With 4 bases clipped from V and 0 bases from J, the junction kept 9 bases outside the gene matches. In DNA form, the CDR3 reads TGTGCCACCAGCAAGGGTGCCAGGACTAGCTCCTACGAGCAGTACTTC. Protein: CATSKGARTSSYEQYF.

The genes are TRBV19 and TRBJ2-2; TRBD1 is a possible D gene (6 bases). In germline, CDR1 is LNHDA, CDR2 SQIVND (reference sequence). The V end was cut by 5 bases, the J end by 11 bases, with 9 bases between. CDR3 length: 11 amino acids. The CDR3 DNA reads as TGTGCCAGTAGTCTGGGGGCAGAGCTGTTTTTT. Translation gives CASSLGAELFF.

The gene calls are TRBV19 and TRBJ2-2, with TRBD2 matching 8 bases. This CDR3 contains 15 residues. The V segment lost 5 bases and the J segment 7 bases; nucleotides outside the gene matches: 9. Germline values: CDR1 LNHDA, CDR2 SQIVND (reference sequence). CDR3 coding DNA: TGTGCCAGTAGTCCCGGGACTAGGGTAATCGGGGAGCTGTTTTTT. Amino acid sequence: CASSPGTRVIGELFF.

The chain joins TRBV15 to TRBJ1-2, with 7 bases lining up with TRBD1. CDR3 length: 16 residues. Looked up from germline, CDR1 is LNHNV and CDR2 is YYDKDF (reference sequence). With V trimmed by 3 bases and J by 0 bases, 7 bases remained unmatched. The CDR3 bases are TGTGCCACCAGCAGGACAGGGTATGGACCTAACTATGGCTACACCTTC. This codes for CATSRTGYGPNYGYTF.

The chain has TRBV24-1 and TRBJ1-2; D not resolved. Germline assignment: CDR1 KGHDR and CDR2 SFDVKD. The CDR3 totals 13 residues. V was shortened by 4 bases and J by 2 bases, with 7 bases between the two germline ends. The DNA for the CDR3 is TGTGCCACCAGTGAGGGGAGCAACTATGGCTACACCTTC. This translates into CATSEGSNYGYTF.

The J gene is TRBJ1-1, the V gene TRBV20-1; D is unresolved. CDR1 and CDR2 (germline): DFQATT, SNEGSKA (reference sequence). This CDR3 contains 11 residues. V lost 3 bases to trimming and J lost 1 base, with 3 bases between them. CDR3 sequence reads: CSARPNTEAFF. As DNA, the CDR3 is TGCAGTGCTAGGCCGAACACTGAAGCTTTCTTT.

The rearrangement joins TRBV6-5 to TRBJ1-2; D remains ambiguous. Trimming cost V 2 bases and J 4 bases, with 14 bases left between them. Germline V CDR1 and CDR2: MNHEY, SVGAGI. The CDR3 totals 15 residues. The CDR3 DNA sequence: TGTGCCAGCAGTTACCTACAGTCCTCTCGCTATGGCTACACCTTC. Translation: CASSYLQSSRYGYTF.

The chain joins TRBV23-1 to TRBJ2-3; tentatively, D is TRBD2 (6 bases). TRBV23-1 is an open reading frame whose function is uncertain. With 0 bases removed from V and 4 bases from J, the gap between germline ends came to 11 bases. This CDR3 spans 15 amino acids. CDR3 amino acids: CASSQSSGQADTQYF. The CDR3 bases are TGCGCCAGCAGTCAATCCAGCGGGCAAGCAGATACGCAGTATTTT.

The chain is built from TRBV12-3 or TRBV12-4 and TRBJ1-2, with 7 bases fitting TRBD1. The CDR3 loop spans 12 amino acids. Trimming at V came to 3 bases and at J to 8 bases, leaving 3 bases not matched to a gene. The CDR3 loop is CASSFDRVGYTF. CDR3 DNA: TGTGCCAGCAGTTTCGACAGGGTGGGCTACACCTTC.

This rearrangement joins TRBV5-4 to TRBJ2-1; D might be TRBD1 or TRBD2, each matching 5 bases. The V gene lost 3 bases and the J gene lost 4 bases, with 14 bases spanning the gap. The CDR3 has 15 residues. The germline V gene encodes CDR1 SGHNT and CDR2 YYREEE (reference sequence). The CDR3 bases are TGTGCCAGCAGCTCGGCTATGGGGGAGTACAATGAGCAGTTCTTC. Amino acid sequence: CASSSAMGEYNEQFF.

This rearrangement joins TRBV7-9 to TRBJ2-5; TRBD2 agrees at 9 bases. The CDR3 covers 15 residues. In germline, CDR1 is SEHNR, CDR2 FQNEAQ (reference sequence). Trimming removed 3 bases from V and 4 bases from J; junction bases left unmatched: 6. CDR3 DNA: TGTGCCAGCAGCTTCTCAGCGGGGGGAACAGAGACCCAGTACTTC. As protein: CASSFSAGGTETQYF. Full variable domain (remainder filled in from reference TRBV7-9 and TRBJ2-5): DTGVSQNPRHKITKRGQNVTFRCDPISEHNRLYWYRQTLGQGPEFLTYFQNEAQLEKSRLLSDRFSAERPKGSFSTLEIQRTEQGDSAMYLCASSFSAGGTETQYFGPGTRLLVL.

The chain combines TRBV19 with TRBJ1-1; maybe TRBD1 (5 bases). Deletions cut 5 bases from V and 5 bases from J, with 15 bases between. The CDR3 length is 14 residues. Germline V gene data show CDR1 as LNHDA and CDR2 as SQIVND (reference sequence). CDR3 bases: TGTGCCAGTAGTTTCCGGGGACTGGGGACTGAAGCTTTCTTT. As protein: CASSFRGLGTEAFF.

This clone was counted a single time. The rearrangement links TRBV5-6 to TRBJ2-5, with D maybe TRBD1 (5 bases). The length of the CDR3 is 16 residues. Germline values: CDR1 SGHDT, CDR2 YYEEEE. The germline V and J ends were trimmed by 2 bases and 5 bases, with 19 bases remaining between them. CDR3 loop: CASSFDPRGARETQYF. The CDR3 region has the DNA TGTGCCAGCAGCTTCGACCCTCGTGGGGCCCGGGAGACCCAGTACTTC.

The rearrangement joins TRBV7-9 to TRBJ1-2, with 7 bases matching TRBD1. The germline CDR1 and CDR2 sequences are SEHNR and FQNEAQ (reference sequence). V shed 5 bases and J 4 bases; nucleotides not matched to a gene: 13. The length of the CDR3 is 16 residues. The CDR3 bases are TGTGCCAGCAGCCAGAACGAACAGGGGCAAGGCTATGGCTACACCTTC. It translates to CASSQNEQGQGYGYTF.

The chain uses TRBV18 and TRBJ1-2; D may be TRBD1 (5 bases). Germline V gene lookup returns CDR1 KGHSH and CDR2 LQKENI. The CDR3 is 13 amino acids. V gave up 1 base and J gave up 8 bases, with 11 bases separating them. Here the CDR3 reads CASSPRDLSGYTF. The CDR3 DNA follows: TGTGCCAGCTCACCACGGGACCTGAGCGGCTACACCTTC. Full variable domain (missing parts from reference TRBV18 and TRBJ1-2): NAGVMQNPRHLVRRRGQEARLRCSPMKGHSHVYWYRQLPEEGLKFMVYLQKENIIDESGMPKERFSAEFPKEGPSILRIQQVVRGDSAAYFCASSPRDLSGYTFGSGTRLTVV.